This T cell receptor (beta chain) emerged from a study of shared clonotypes between healthy human individuals. CD45RO negativity and positive selection for CCR7 defined naive CD8 cells, a population that excluded terminally differentiated effector memory CD45RA+ cells. For each subset, genomic DNA was distributed in equal portions over several immunoSEQ plates. Sorted-subset replicate PCR reactions were performed with 150 to 200 ng DNA, corresponding to 25,000 to 35,000 T cell genomes. The repertoire was sequenced with immunoSEQ multiplex PCR; TCRdb's copy has only in-frame clones and lacks some. The data contain millions of clones, about 95% of them singletons. V was cut by 5 bases and J by 3 bases, with 13 bases left in between. Germline CDR1 MNHEY, CDR2 SMNVEV (reference sequence). CDR3 length: 14 residues.

Specimen: naive CD8+ T cells sorted from blood. V is TRBV27 and J is TRBJ1-1, with D possibly TRBD1 on 5 matching bases. The sequence came from a man younger than 35 in good health. For the CDR3, the DNA is TGTGCCAGCAGTCCGTGGGCCAGGGACACTGAAGCTTTCTTT. It is translated as CASSPWARDTEAFF.